The 3 T cell receptor beta chains below come from one sample, sequenced in a study of blood T cell repertoires in COVID-19. The data were produced by immunoSEQ multiplex PCR, yet TCRdb's version contains in-frame clones alone and is incomplete. The sample consists of 300,000 to 400,000 clones, 88% of them appearing once. Specimen: PBMCs or T cells enriched from blood (not recorded which). These receptors were obtained from a woman aged 25-40 years with acute COVID-19.

The genes are TRBV7-6 and TRBJ2-1; 9 bases are shared with TRBD1. V was clipped by 1 base and J by 7 bases; unmatched bases: 8. Per germline, CDR1 SGHVS and CDR2 FNYEAQ. The CDR3 covers 16 residues. CDR3 bases: TGTGCCAGCAGCTTAGAATCTGGGACAGGGATGAATGAGCAGTTCTTC. Translation: CASSLESGTGMNEQFF.

V gene TRBV2 combines with J gene TRBJ2-5; a weak D match, TRBD2 (5 bases). The CDR3 is made up of 15 amino acids. Germline-derived CDR1 and CDR2 are SNHLY and FYNNEI. Trimming pared 1 base from V and 5 bases from J, leaving 14 bases between. The CDR3, as DNA: TGTGCCAGCAGTGAAGGGCGCCGCCGCGGGGAGACCCAGTACTTC. Translating it yields CASSEGRRRGETQYF.

The rearrangement links TRBV5-1 to TRBJ1-1, with TRBD1 matching 7 bases. Per the germline V gene, CDR1 is SGHRS and CDR2 is YFSETQ. J gave up 1 base and V 2 bases, and 11 bases lay outside the gene matches. This CDR3 comprises 17 residues. The CDR3 nucleotides read TGCGCCAGCAGCTTTACCGGGACAGCCGTGGGGAACACTGAAGCTTTCTTT. Its protein product is CASSFTGTAVGNTEAFF.